The 18 T cell receptor beta chains below were found in one sample sequenced in a study of CD4 T cells in relation to SARS-CoV-2 and coronaviruses. Unexposed donor CD4+ T cells date from about 2010-2019, before the COVID-19 pandemic. The cells were cultured for approximately 10 days before CD4+ T cells were isolated. TCRdb's table, derived via immunoSEQ multiplex PCR, lists solely in-frame clones and lacks some. The sample holds tens of thousands of clones, roughly 80% seen once. Their antigen targets remain unknown. The sequenced material came from CD4+ T cells from PBMCs, cultured in vitro. The receptors here all came from a human donor in good health.

The table lists this clone with a few counts. The rearrangement joins TRBV11-3 to TRBJ1-2; D remains unclear. CDR3 size: 12 residues. Germline values: CDR1 SGHNT, CDR2 YENEEA. V lost 2 bases and J 2 bases, leaving 3 bases between the germline ends. CDR3 sequence (DNA): TGTGCCAGCAGCTTACGGAACTATGGCTACACCTTC. Its protein product is CASSLRNYGYTF.

The chain has TRBV30 and TRBJ2-5; a possible D gene is TRBD1 (7 bases). The CDR3 contains 13 residues. Trimming removed 5 bases at V and 5 bases at J, with 15 bases between. Germline loops: CDR1 GTSNPN, CDR2 SVGIG (reference sequence). The CDR3 protein is CAWQSGGQETQYF. CDR3 DNA sequence: TGTGCCTGGCAATCAGGGGGGCAGGAGACCCAGTACTTC.

The rearrangement joins TRBV11-3 to TRBJ2-1, with D perhaps matching TRBD1 (5 bases). Germline V gene lookup returns CDR1 SGHNT and CDR2 YENEEA. V lost 1 base and J lost 4, with 14 bases in between. This CDR3 is built from 16 residues. In DNA form, the CDR3 reads TGTGCCAGCAGCTTAGCTTGGCAGGGTTTTTACAATGAGCAGTTCTTC. Its protein product is CASSLAWQGFYNEQFF.

The chain combines TRBV27 with TRBJ2-5, with TRBD1 as a possible D gene (6 bases). The germline V gene encodes CDR1 MNHEY and CDR2 SMNVEV (reference sequence). V dropped 2 bases and J dropped 4 bases, with 14 bases sitting between them. The CDR3 has 15 residues. DNA of the CDR3: TGTGCCAGCAGTTTAACACAGGGATCGATAGAGACCCAGTACTTC. Its translation is CASSLTQGSIETQYF.

The V call is TRBV5-1, the J call TRBJ1-4; the match to TRBD1 covers 7 bases. Germline trimming cut 1 base from V and 8 bases from J; bases unmatched to any gene: 8. CDR1 and CDR2 (germline): SGHRS, YFSETQ. The CDR3 is 15 residues long. CDR3 sequence reads: CASSLPTGSGEKLFF. The CDR3 DNA sequence: TGCGCCAGCAGCTTGCCGACAGGGTCTGGGGAAAAACTGTTTTTT.

For the CDR3, the DNA is TGTGCCAGCAGTGACGGGATAGGGGGCTACAATGAGCAGTTCTTC. The encoded protein is CASSDGIGGYNEQFF. The chain is built from TRBV6-4 and TRBJ2-1, with D perhaps matching TRBD1 (6 bases). The CDR3 spans 15 residues. Trimming cost V 2 bases and J 3 bases, with 11 bases left between them. Per germline, CDR1 MRHNA and CDR2 SNTAGT.

The chain combines TRBV4-1 with TRBJ1-2; D is possibly TRBD1 (6 bases). This CDR3 is built from 16 residues. Trimming shortened V by 4 bases and J by 3 bases, and 18 bases separated the two germline ends. The germline gives CDR1 MGHRA, CDR2 YSYEKL. CDR3 residues: CASSPRVGGLYYGYTF. For the CDR3, the DNA is TGCGCCAGCAGCCCCCGGGTGGGGGGGCTATACTATGGCTACACCTTC.

This chain connects TRBV9 to TRBJ2-2; D gene ambiguous. Between the trimmed V and J ends, which lost 0 bases and 6 bases, there was a span of 6 bases. The CDR3 is made up of 13 amino acids. Per germline, CDR1 SGDLS and CDR2 YYNGEE. CDR3 nucleotides: TGTGCCAGCAGCGTAGCGGGTTCCGGGGAGCTGTTTTTT. Translating gives CASSVAGSGELFF.

The genes are TRBV3-1 (or the pseudogene TRBV3-2) and TRBJ2-5, with 14 bases identical to TRBD2. Germline V lookup: CDR1 LGHDT, CDR2 YNNKEL (reference sequence). The CDR3 has 16 amino acids. The trim removed 2 bases at V and 5 bases at J, leaving 4 bases unmatched. The CDR3 loop reads CASSQRGLAGVETQYF. In DNA, the CDR3 is TGTGCCAGCAGCCAAAGGGGACTAGCGGGAGTGGAGACCCAGTACTTC.

The V and J genes are TRBV6-5 and TRBJ2-7; TRBD1 is a possible D gene (5 bases). The length of the CDR3 is 13 residues. Germline-derived CDR1 and CDR2 are MNHEY and SVGAGI. The ends were cut back, 6 bases at V and 2 bases at J, with 11 bases in the middle. CDR3 sequence: CASRETETYEQYF. In nucleotides, the CDR3 is TGTGCCAGCAGAGAGACAGAGACCTACGAGCAGTACTTC.

CDR3 sequence (DNA): TGTGCCAGCAGCGTACTCCAAGACAGGCAACACTCTGGGGCCAACGTCCTGACTTTC. It encodes CASSVLQDRQHSGANVLTF. The chain links TRBV9 to TRBJ2-6; tentatively, D is TRBD1 (6 bases). The V gene's germline CDR1 is SGDLS and CDR2 YYNGEE. CDR3 length: 19 amino acids. V gave up 1 base and J gave up 0 bases, with 17 bases separating them.

The chain combines TRBV27 with TRBJ2-2, with 8 bases that match TRBD1. Germline loops: CDR1 MNHEY, CDR2 SMNVEV (reference sequence). The trim removed 10 bases at V and 2 bases at J, leaving 6 bases unmatched. The CDR3 totals 14 residues. The CDR3 DNA reads TGTGCCATCAAGACAGGGGTTAACACCGGGGAGCTGTTTTTT. Residues: CAIKTGVNTGELFF.

V gene TRBV5-1 combines with J gene TRBJ2-1; the D is unclear. Germline assignment: CDR1 SGHRS and CDR2 YFSETQ. The CDR3 loop spans 11 amino acids. V lost 0 bases and J 9 bases, leaving 4 bases between the germline ends. In DNA, the CDR3 is TGCGCCAGCAGCTTGGCTGTTGAGCAGTTCTTC. Amino acids: CASSLAVEQFF.

J is TRBJ2-7 and V is TRBV19; 11 bases line up with TRBD1. J gave up 3 bases and V 11 bases, and 3 bases lay outside the gene matches. The germline gives CDR1 LNHDA, CDR2 SQIVND (reference sequence). The CDR3 totals 12 residues. The CDR3, as DNA: TGTGCCGCCGGGACAGGGGGCTACGAGCAGTACTTC. Encoded protein: CAAGTGGYEQYF.

This clone was recorded a few times. The J gene is TRBJ2-5, the V gene TRBV18, with 9 nucleotides matching TRBD1. CDR1 is KGHSH, CDR2 LQKENI, per germline. The ends lost 6 bases at V and 5 bases at J; junction bases unmatched: 7. The CDR3 is 14 residues long. CDR3 amino acids: CASSQGQGSETQYF. The CDR3 DNA is TGTGCCAGCTCCCAGGGACAGGGAAGTGAGACCCAGTACTTC.

In this sample, this clone is large (0.1 to 1%). The rearrangement links TRBV7-3 to TRBJ1-2; D remains unclear. The germline gives CDR1 SGHTA, CDR2 FQGTGA. The CDR3 is 16 residues long. The V and J ends lost 5 bases and 8 bases respectively, with 24 bases between them. The CDR3 loop reads CASSPFSAGEGQGYTF. As DNA, the CDR3 is TGTGCCAGCAGCCCATTTTCGGCGGGCGAAGGGCAGGGCTACACCTTC. Complete variable domain (other parts from reference TRBV7-3 and TRBJ1-2): GAGVSQTPSNKVTEKGKYVELRCDPISGHTALYWYRQSLGQGPEFLIYFQGTGAADDSGLPNDRFFAVRPEGSVSTLKIQRTERGDSAVYLCASSPFSAGEGQGYTFGSGTRLTVV.

V gene TRBV2 combines with J gene TRBJ2-7; 7 bases match TRBD1. The CDR3 extends over 14 amino acids. V dropped 6 bases and J dropped 2; count of bases not matched to a gene: 7. Germline V CDR1 and CDR2: SNHLY, FYNNEI. CDR3 nucleotide sequence: TGTGCCAGCAGCCTTCGACAGGGAACCTACGAGCAGTACTTC. It specifies CASSLRQGTYEQYF.

The chain has TRBV28 and TRBJ2-7; D possibly matches TRBD1 or TRBD2 (5 bases each). In germline, CDR1 is MDHEN, CDR2 SYDVKM. V was cut by 7 bases and J by 1 base, with 11 bases left in between. This CDR3 contains 13 residues. CDR3 sequence: CASIGALSYEQYF. The DNA for the CDR3 is TGTGCCAGCATCGGGGCTCTATCCTACGAGCAGTACTTC. Based on the CDR3 plus reference TRBV28 and TRBJ2-7, the full variable domain is DVKVTQSSRYLVKRTGEKVFLECVQDMDHENMFWYRQDPGLGLRLIYFSYDVKMKEKGDIPEGYSVSREKKERFSLILESASTNQTSMYLCASIGALSYEQYFGPGTRLTVT.